This note documents a single TCR beta chain sequence. This sample is drawn from a study of blood T cell repertoires in COVID-19. Study overall: Sites in the United States, Italy and Spain provided acute and convalescent COVID-19 samples. Sources were T cells, B-cell-depleted T cells, or PBMCs; the material itself was cDNA or gDNA.

The CDR3 runs to 15 residues. The germline CDR1 and CDR2 sequences are MNHEY and SMNVEV (reference sequence). J gave up 0 bases and V 4 bases, and 3 bases lay outside the gene matches. In the source study's methods: Nucleated cell counts were estimated from reference gene primer amplification. Libraries were prepared by immunoSEQ multiplex PCR; TCRdb keeps only in-frame clonotypes and omits some of them. D and trimming were read from the DNA, whereas the V and J calls and clone size are those reported in that table. The sample carries around 62,000 clones, around 85% recorded once. The sequence was obtained from a man over 45 with acute or convalescent COVID-19. This sequence joins TRBV27 and TRBJ2-5, with 9 bases lining up with TRBD1. The specimen sequenced was peripheral blood. The CDR3 DNA is TGTGCCAGCAGTTCACGGACAGGGGACCAAGAGACCCAGTACTTC. Protein sequence: CASSSRTGDQETQYF.